This TCR beta chain is from a study of blood T cell repertoires in COVID-19. About the research overall: Acute and convalescent COVID-19 samples came from the United States, Italy and Spain. T cells, B-cell-depleted T cells, or PBMCs provided the cDNA or gDNA that served as material.

Germline-derived CDR1 and CDR2 are SNHLY and FYNNEI. The CDR3 is 13 amino acids. Germline trimming cut 3 bases from V and 9 bases from J; bases unmatched to any gene: 1. Only in-frame clones appear in the TCRdb table, and some are missing; sequencing was by immunoSEQ multiplex PCR. This sample has over 130,000 clones, with more than 80% found just once. V gene TRBV2 combines with J gene TRBJ2-1; TRBD2 matches 11 bases. This receptor was obtained from a woman aged 80 or older with acute or convalescent COVID-19. Source material: peripheral blood. CDR3 in DNA: TGTGCCAGCAGTGAGGGACTAGCGGCTGAGCAGTTCTTC. Residues: CASSEGLAAEQFF.